A single sample is the source of the 9 T cell receptor beta chains below, sequenced in a study of naive and memory T cell subsets. An equimolar mix of two oligonucleotides served as the beta constant-region primer for TRBC1 and TRBC2. TCRdb processed the UMI-ligation and nested PCR reads anew with MiXCR; each CDR3 protein has one entry. The sample has under 100,000 distinct CDR3 sequences; more than 6.5% are singletons. The sequencing sample was made of central memory CD4+ T cells from blood. These receptors were taken from a human donor in good health.

This clonotype was found many times. The rearrangement links TRBV24-1 to TRBJ2-3, with D unresolved. This CDR3 has 14 amino acids. CDR1 is KGHDR, CDR2 SFDVKD, per germline. Trimming took off 5 bases at V and 1 base at J, with 9 bases between the two ends. The CDR3 bases are TGTGCCACCAGTGGGGCTATCGGCACAGATACGCAGTATTTT. This translates into CATSGAIGTDTQYF.

The chain links TRBV5-1 to TRBJ2-1; D might be TRBD1 or TRBD2, each matching 5 bases. V was trimmed by 3 bases and J by 9 bases, leaving 16 bases between them. The germline V gene encodes CDR1 SGHRS and CDR2 YFSETQ. This CDR3 comprises 14 residues. The CDR3 reads CASSWGPTGSEQFF. The CDR3 bases are TGCGCCAGCAGCTGGGGACCGACCGGTAGTGAGCAGTTCTTC.

The CDR3 DNA is TGTGCCAGCAGTGACAGGGGGATCTCTGAAGCTTTCTTT. As protein: CASSDRGISEAFF. The rearrangement joins TRBV2 to TRBJ1-1; 7 bases map to TRBD1. V was clipped by 3 bases and J by 6 bases; unmatched bases: 4. CDR3 length: 13 amino acids. CDR1 is SNHLY and CDR2 is FYNNEI in the germline V gene.

This clonotype appeared many times. The chain joins TRBV30 to TRBJ1-1; TRBD1 aligns across 8 bases. Germline V lookup: CDR1 GTSNPN, CDR2 SVGIG (reference sequence). Germline trimming cut 7 bases from V and 8 bases from J; bases unmatched to any gene: 9. The CDR3 is made up of 12 amino acids. This CDR3 is CASGGTGREAFF. Written as DNA, the CDR3 is TGTGCCTCTGGAGGGACAGGCAGAGAAGCTTTCTTT.

On this clonotype: A much larger clone lies a single base off, so this may be a read error. The chain uses TRBV11-3 and TRBJ2-1, with D perhaps matching TRBD2 (5 bases). This CDR3 has 15 amino acids. CDR1 is SGHNT and CDR2 is YENEEA in the germline V gene. V was clipped by 5 bases and J by 3 bases, with 14 bases between them. CDR3 residues: CASSPDGVNYNEQFF. DNA for the CDR3: TGTGCCAGCAGCCCTGACGGGGTTAACTACAATGAGCAGTTCTTC.

Ten or more counts support this clonotype. V is TRBV5-4 and J is TRBJ1-1, with a weak D call TRBD1 (6 bases). Between the trimmed V and J ends, which lost 4 bases and 7 bases, there was a span of 23 bases. The CDR3 is 16 amino acids. Germline V gene lookup returns CDR1 SGHNT and CDR2 YYREEE (reference sequence). The CDR3 coding sequence is TGTGCCAGCAGCCCCGGTCGGGGGCGGGAGGGGGTTGAAGCTTTCTTT. This gives the protein CASSPGRGREGVEAFF.

A remark on this clonotype: The junction shows a germline mismatch at one end, possibly a read error. The chain couples TRBV7-9 to TRBJ2-2, with a possible D match to TRBD2 (5 bases). This CDR3 is 18 amino acids long. CDR1 is SEHNR, CDR2 FQNEAQ, per germline (reference sequence). The CDR3 nucleotides are TGCGCCAGCAGCCCCAAGCGCGACTATAACGCGAACACCGGGGAGCTGTTTTTT. Translation gives CASSPKRDYNANTGELFF.

In this sample, this clonotype turned up many times. The chain recombines TRBV20-1 with TRBJ2-1, with 8 nucleotides matching TRBD2. CDR1 and CDR2 from the germline V gene are DFQATT and SNEGSKA (reference sequence). The V and J ends lost 8 bases and 6 bases, in that order; junction bases with no gene match: 21. The CDR3 is made up of 17 amino acids. CDR3 protein: CSTRRGGRLRKSNEQFF. The CDR3 coding sequence is TGCAGTACCAGACGGGGCGGGAGGCTGAGGAAGAGCAATGAGCAGTTCTTC.

V is TRBV11-3 and J is TRBJ2-2, with D maybe TRBD2 (6 bases). The CDR3 has 17 residues. Germline lookup yields CDR1 SGHNT and CDR2 YENEEA. The ends were cut back, 2 bases at V and 5 bases at J, with 18 bases in the middle. CDR3 DNA: TGTGCCAGCAGCTTACGGGGCGGACTATCTCAAACCGGGGAGCTGTTTTTT. Translation gives CASSLRGGLSQTGELFF.